These T cell receptor beta chains were read from a single sample in a study of blood T cell repertoires in COVID-19. TCRdb keeps only in-frame clones here, not all; method: immunoSEQ multiplex PCR. Among under 300,000 clones listed, roughly 80% were seen once. The sequenced material came from peripheral blood. These receptors were collected from a woman between 40 and 50 years old with active or convalescent COVID-19. Both conserved end residues are part of each CDR3. Fields, in order: V gene, clone size, CDR3 length, J gene, D gene, CDR3 protein, CDR3 DNA. A D gene is named only where the DNA matches it firmly. Not every row has a clone size; where given, it reads once, few, many or a size class.

>TRBV6-5|-|14|TRBJ1-4|-
CASSYSWGGEKLFF
TGTGCCAGCAGTTACTCTTGGGGAGGGGAAAAACTGTTTTTT
>TRBV7-9|many|15|TRBJ2-2|-
CASVRQSGDTGELFF
TGTGCCAGCGTCAGACAGAGTGGGGACACCGGGGAGCTGTTTTTT
>TRBV19|-|13|TRBJ2-5|TRBD2
CASSGLATETQYF
TGTGCCAGTAGCGGACTAGCAACAGAGACCCAGTACTTC
>TRBV5-1|-|15|TRBJ2-3|-
CASSNDLEVTDTQYF
TGCGCCAGCAGCAATGATTTGGAGGTCACAGATACGCAGTATTTT
>TRBV5-1|-|14|TRBJ2-2|-
CASSLVGNTGELFF
TGCGCCAGCAGCTTGGTCGGGAACACCGGGGAGCTGTTTTTT
>TRBV29-1|-|13|TRBJ1-2|-
CSVVSQVLGIYTF
TGCAGCGTTGTGTCGCAGGTCCTTGGTATTTACACCTTC
>TRBV21-1|-|16|TRBJ2-5|-
CASSKEASGVQETQYF
TGTGCCAGCAGCAAAGAGGCTAGCGGGGTCCAAGAGACCCAGTACTTC
>TRBV4-1|-|15|TRBJ1-6|-
CASSQDGERRSPLHF
TGCGCCAGCAGCCAAGATGGCGAGCGGCGGTCACCCCTCCACTTT
>TRBV15|-|15|TRBJ2-1|-
CATSLPGSGDNEQFF
TGTGCCACCAGCTTACCTGGATCAGGGGACAATGAGCAGTTCTTC
>TRBV11-2|-|16|TRBJ1-1|TRBD1
CASSSGVKGQGTEAFF
TGTGCCAGCAGCTCAGGGGTAAAGGGACAGGGGACTGAAGCTTTCTTT
>TRBV21-1|-|14|TRBJ1-3|-
CASVDSGGGNTIYF
TGTGCCAGCGTCGACTCCGGAGGTGGAAACACCATATATTTT
>TRBV29-1|-|12|TRBJ2-5|-
CSVERRGETQYF
TGCAGCGTTGAGCGCAGGGGAGAGACCCAGTACTTC
>TRBV7-6|-|15|TRBJ2-1|TRBD1
CASSLGQGWDNEQFF
TGTGCCAGCAGCTTGGGACAGGGTTGGGACAATGAGCAGTTCTTC
>TRBV11-3|-|18|TRBJ2-3|TRBD1
CASSSGDRAIPHTDTQYF
TGTGCCAGCAGCTCGGGGGACAGGGCCATCCCCCACACAGATACGCAGTATTTT
>TRBV7-8|-|17|TRBJ1-2|TRBD1
CASSLVTNPGTGRGYTF
TGTGCCAGCAGCTTAGTCACCAATCCCGGGACAGGTCGTGGCTACACCTTC
>TRBV7-3|-|13|TRBJ2-1|TRBD2
CASSLSGRVEQFF
TGTGCCAGCAGCTTAAGTGGGAGGGTTGAGCAGTTCTTC
>TRBV5-4|-|14|TRBJ2-4|TRBD2
CASSLGRGGDIQYF
TGTGCCAGCAGCTTGGGACGCGGGGGGGACATTCAGTACTTC